This T cell receptor beta chain was sequenced during a study of T-cell memory formation after mild COVID-19. Findings of the study overall: That cross-reactive memory joined was suggested by some responding clones appearing in pre-infection memory. Proof of SARS-CoV-2 specificity was absent for the second-wave clones that crested on day 37.

Details on this clonotype: Its antigen is as yet unknown.

Trimming took off 1 base at V and 7 bases at J, with 17 bases between the two ends. The CDR3 runs 15 residues. Germline V gives CDR1 MNHNS, CDR2 SASEGT. Each CDR3 protein is one row after TCRdb ran MiXCR on the 5' RACE reads. Seen here are hundreds of thousands of distinct CDR3 sequences, 8% to 9% observed once, and the top ten hold 20% to 25%. V is TRBV6-1 and J is TRBJ2-7, with D perhaps matching TRBD1 (5 bases). This receptor was obtained from a man younger than 35 who had mild COVID-19 (a few samples of this study predate the infection). Cell type and time point are not known. The sequenced sample was PBMCs or a T cell subset sorted from them (not recorded which). CDR3 sequence reads: CASSEVGRAVGEQYV. The CDR3 region has the DNA TGTGCCAGCAGTGAAGTTGGCAGGGCGGTGGGGGAGCAGTACGTC.